One and the same sample provided the 16 T cell receptor beta chains below, sequenced in a study of T cells in Graves' hyperthyroidism and ophthalmopathy. Amplification targeted TCR beta CDR3 regions from RNA transcripts. First-round RT-PCR targeting the TCR CDR3 was performed with the HTBI primer set. MiXCR was run by TCRdb on the multiplex PCR reads, yielding one entry per CDR3 protein. Among about 290,000 distinct CDR3 sequences, roughly 19% were seen once, and the ten largest hold 39%. Sequencing input: blood. These receptors all come from a man aged 50 to 59 with Graves' ophthalmopathy.

V gene TRBV6-1 combines with J gene TRBJ2-6, with D uncertain. The CDR3 is made up of 16 amino acids. Trimming stripped 5 bases from V and 4 bases from J, with 15 bases between. Germline CDR1 is MNHNS and CDR2 is SASEGT. The CDR3 nucleotides are TGTGCCAGCAGTCCGATACACTTATCCGGGGCCAACGTCCTGACTTTC. Protein: CASSPIHLSGANVLTF.

This clonotype was found many times. The rearrangement uses TRBV7-9 and TRBJ1-2; 11 bases agree with TRBD1. The CDR3 length is 12 residues. CDR1 is SEHNR, CDR2 FQNEAQ, per germline (reference sequence). V shed 4 bases and J 8 bases; nucleotides not matched to a gene: 0. CDR3 DNA: TGTGCCAGCAGCTGGACAGGGGGCGGCTACACCTTC. Translated, it gives CASSWTGGGYTF.

V gene TRBV4-1 combines with J gene TRBJ2-5; 10 nucleotides match TRBD2. The V segment lost 0 bases and the J segment 5 bases; nucleotides outside the gene matches: 6. CDR1 is MGHRA and CDR2 is YSYEKL in the germline V gene. The CDR3 totals 16 residues. The CDR3 region is CASSQELAGIIETQYF. CDR3 DNA: TGCGCCAGCAGCCAAGAACTAGCGGGAATTATTGAGACCCAGTACTTC.

The chain carries TRBV6-9 and TRBJ2-5, with 7 bases aligning to TRBD1. Germline CDR1 MNHGY, CDR2 SVAAGI. Trimming took 4 bases from V and 5 from J; bases not matched to a gene: 13. There are 16 residues in the CDR3. This chain's CDR3 is CASSSPSTGKGETQYF. Here the CDR3 DNA reads TGTGCCAGCAGTTCACCATCGACAGGGAAAGGGGAGACCCAGTACTTC.

The chain carries TRBV5-1 and TRBJ2-7; D unclear. V was trimmed by 0 bases and J by 0 bases, leaving 7 bases between them. The CDR3 is 14 residues long. Germline V lookup: CDR1 SGHRS, CDR2 YFSETQ. Written as DNA, the CDR3 is TGCGCCAGCAGCTTGGATGAACCCTCCTACGAGCAGTACTTC. Its protein product is CASSLDEPSYEQYF.

The DNA for the CDR3 is TGTGCCAGCAGCCCGCGCAGCGCGGCGTACGAGCAGTACTTC. Translating gives CASSPRSAAYEQYF. The chain uses TRBV27 and TRBJ2-7; D remains unclear. V dropped 6 bases and J dropped 4 bases, with 16 bases sitting between them. The CDR3 runs to 14 residues. Germline V lookup: CDR1 MNHEY, CDR2 SMNVEV (reference sequence).

Regarding this clonotype: Possible read error: a much larger clone is one base away. J is TRBJ1-1 and V is TRBV28; D might be TRBD1 (5 bases). The CDR3 sequence is 14 residues long. Germline V CDR1 and CDR2: MDHEN, SYDVKM. V dropped 5 bases and J dropped 2 bases, with 12 bases sitting between them. CDR3 protein: CASSQSTANTEAFF. The CDR3 nucleotides read TGTGCCAGCAGTCAATCGACAGCCAACACTGAAGCTTTCTTT.

The chain recombines TRBV6-5 with TRBJ2-7, with D tentatively TRBD1 (7 bases). V lost 2 bases and J 6 bases, leaving 14 bases between the germline ends. The CDR3 runs to 14 residues. CDR1 MNHEY and CDR2 SVGAGI come from the germline V gene. Here the CDR3 DNA reads TGTGCCAGCAGTTACGGGGGGACAGACCCCGAGCAGTACTTC. Translating gives CASSYGGTDPEQYF.

The table lists this clonotype with many counts. The chain carries TRBV30 and TRBJ2-5; 7 nucleotides align to TRBD2. With V trimmed by 5 bases and J by 2 bases, 8 bases remained unmatched. This CDR3 comprises 14 residues. Germline CDR1 reads GTSNPN; CDR2 reads SVGIG (reference sequence). DNA of the CDR3: TGTGCCTGGGAGCGAGCGGGGTCGCAAGAGACCCAGTACTTC. This sequence encodes CAWERAGSQETQYF.

This clonotype showed up just a few times. J is TRBJ1-5 and V is TRBV19; D possibly corresponds to TRBD1 (6 bases). V was clipped by 6 bases and J by 2 bases, with 14 bases between them. The CDR3 is 15 residues long. CDR1 and CDR2 from the germline V gene are LNHDA and SQIVND (reference sequence). CDR3 nucleotides: TGTGCCAGTAGGGATCAGGGGTTGGGCAATCAGCCCCAGCATTTT. Translation gives CASRDQGLGNQPQHF. Together with reference TRBV19 and TRBJ1-5, the CDR3 gives the full variable domain: DGGITQSPKYLFRKEGQNVTLSCEQNLNHDAMYWYRQDPGQGLRLIYYSQIVNDFQKGDIAEGYSVSREKKESFPLTVTSAQKNPTAFYLCASRDQGLGNQPQHFGDGTRLSIL.

V is TRBV5-6 and J is TRBJ2-7; 8 nucleotides match TRBD2. Germline V lookup: CDR1 SGHDT, CDR2 YYEEEE. The CDR3 sequence is 15 residues long. With V trimmed by 7 bases and J by 1 base, 10 bases remained unmatched. CDR3 protein: CASGPAREVSYEQYF. The CDR3 nucleotides read TGTGCCAGCGGCCCCGCGCGGGAGGTTTCCTACGAGCAGTACTTC. Combining the CDR3 with reference TRBV5-6 and TRBJ2-7 gives the whole variable domain DAGVTQSPTHLIKTRGQQVTLRCSPKSGHDTVSWYQQALGQGPQFIFQYYEEEERQRGNFPDRFSGHQFPNYSSELNVNALLLGDSALYLCASGPAREVSYEQYFGPGTRLTVT.

Of note for this clonotype: A junction end diverges from the germline sequence, so it may reflect a read error. V and J are TRBV6-1 and TRBJ2-7, with 13 bases fitting TRBD2. CDR1 and CDR2 from the germline V gene are MNHNS and SASEGT. This CDR3 comprises 16 residues. The CDR3 protein is CASSARTSGGDYERYF. The CDR3 DNA reads as TGTGCCAGCAGTGCTCGGACTAGCGGGGGAGACTACGAGCGGTACTTC.

The chain employs TRBV19 and TRBJ1-2, with D uncertain. CDR1 is LNHDA, CDR2 SQIVND, per germline (reference sequence). CDR3 length equals 15 residues. Trimming removed 7 bases from V and 0 bases from J, with 15 bases in between. CDR3 sequence reads: CASMFPGGPNYGYTF. In DNA form, the CDR3 reads TGTGCCAGTATGTTTCCCGGCGGTCCTAACTATGGCTACACCTTC.

The V and J genes are TRBV30 and TRBJ1-4; TRBD1 might be the D (6 bases). V lost 5 bases and J 6 bases, leaving 19 bases between the germline ends. CDR1 and CDR2 (germline): GTSNPN, SVGIG (reference sequence). CDR3 length: 15 amino acids. The CDR3: CAWQRQVPGYEKLFF. The CDR3 DNA reads as TGTGCCTGGCAACGACAGGTCCCCGGGTATGAAAAACTGTTTTTT.

The genes are TRBV9 and TRBJ2-5; perhaps TRBD2 as D (6 bases). CDR3 length: 15 amino acids. The germline V and J ends were trimmed by 0 bases and 2 bases, with 11 bases remaining between them. The germline CDR1 and CDR2 sequences are SGDLS and YYNGEE. CDR3 sequence: CASSVVGGRQETQYF. The CDR3 DNA sequence: TGTGCCAGCAGCGTAGTGGGGGGTAGGCAAGAGACCCAGTACTTC.

In its sample, this clonotype was seen many times. The genes are TRBV30 and TRBJ1-3, with D perhaps matching TRBD1 (5 bases). The CDR3 runs 15 residues. V was shortened by 2 bases and J by 4 bases, with 15 bases between the two germline ends. Germline V gene data show CDR1 as GTSNPN and CDR2 as SVGIG (reference sequence). The CDR3 DNA sequence: TGTGCCTGGAGTTCCTGGGGGGGATCCGGAAACACCATATATTTT. Translation: CAWSSWGGSGNTIYF.